Each of the 14 T cell receptor beta chains below was sequenced from the same sample in a study of Ad26.COV2.S vaccination and SARS-CoV-2 variants (dated by TCRdb to the early 2020s). The sample's treatment or condition label, in plain terms: some 20 received Ad26.COV2.S at low or high dose, single or two shots; 5 received placebo; per-sample allocation not given. For vaccine and placebo recipients, repertoires were sequenced using samples collected on day 63 after the first injection. The library was made by the immunoSEQ multiplex PCR assay. TCRdb took this table from immuneACCESS and kept in-frame rearrangements with V and J called. Such tables lack part of the clones; where checked against another copy, unresolved V genes explain under half of the gap, and the rest is unexplained. Here the sample has under 550,000 clones; 70% to 90% occur a single time. The ten largest clones take up 3.6% of the sample.

The source material was peripheral blood, sampled in a trial of Ad26.COV2.S vaccine versus placebo. The receptor set was obtained from a person aged 18-65 years who received the Ad26.COV2.S COVID-19 vaccine or a placebo.

The chain is built from TRBV5-4 and TRBJ1-2; D is undetermined. CDR3 length: 13 amino acids. Germline CDR1 and CDR2: SGHNT and YYREEE (reference sequence). Trimming took off 0 bases at V and 4 bases at J, with 7 bases between the two ends. CDR3 nucleotides: TGTGCCAGCAGCTTGGCGACGGTCTATGGCTACACCTTC. It yields the protein CASSLATVYGYTF.

This clone showed up just once. V gene TRBV11-3 combines with J gene TRBJ1-1; no clear D gene. There are 12 residues in the CDR3. V lost 1 base to trimming and J lost 7 bases, with 7 bases between them. CDR1 and CDR2 (germline): SGHNT, YENEEA. CDR3 sequence reads: CASSLGGNEAFF. CDR3 DNA: TGTGCCAGCAGCTTAGGCGGTAATGAAGCTTTCTTT.

The chain recombines TRBV5-1 with TRBJ1-2, with no clear D. Germline V gene sequence: CDR1 SGHRS, CDR2 YFSETQ. V shed 0 bases and J shed 3 bases, with 9 bases lying between them. This CDR3 spans 14 amino acids. The CDR3 reads CASSLDGVDYGYTF. CDR3 in DNA: TGCGCCAGCAGCTTGGATGGGGTGGACTATGGCTACACCTTC.

The rearrangement uses TRBV7-9 and TRBJ1-1; D remains ambiguous. V was clipped by 5 bases and J by 10 bases, with 17 bases between them. The germline V gene encodes CDR1 SEHNR and CDR2 FQNEAQ (reference sequence). The CDR3 has 13 amino acids. The DNA of the CDR3 is TGTGCCAGCAGCCACGACCTTCCGACGGGAGCTTTCTTT. This sequence encodes CASSHDLPTGAFF. Supplemented by reference TRBV7-9 and TRBJ1-1, the full variable domain reads DTGVSQNPRHKITKRGQNVTFRCDPISEHNRLYWYRQTLGQGPEFLTYFQNEAQLEKSRLLSDRFSAERPKGSFSTLEIQRTEQGDSAMYLCASSHDLPTGAFFGQGTRLTVV.

The V call is TRBV19, the J call TRBJ2-7; 10 bases align to TRBD1. Germline V gene lookup returns CDR1 LNHDA and CDR2 SQIVND (reference sequence). The CDR3 is 16 residues long. The trim removed 6 bases at V and 2 bases at J, leaving 10 bases unmatched. As DNA, the CDR3 is TGTGCCAGTAGGGAATCCGGGACAGGGGCCGCCTACGAGCAGTACTTC. It encodes CASRESGTGAAYEQYF.

This clone was detected once. The chain uses TRBV7-9 and TRBJ2-7; D is uncertain. CDR3 size: 12 residues. Germline lookup yields CDR1 SEHNR and CDR2 FQNEAQ (reference sequence). Trimming removed 3 bases from V and 6 bases from J, with 9 bases in between. CDR3 sequence reads: CASSFVDGEQYF. CDR3 coding DNA: TGTGCCAGCAGCTTCGTGGATGGCGAGCAGTACTTC.

The J gene is TRBJ2-7, the V gene TRBV6-5; TRBD1 is a possible D gene (6 bases). With 3 bases removed from V and 6 bases from J, the gap between germline ends came to 15 bases. CDR3 length equals 14 residues. The germline V gene encodes CDR1 MNHEY and CDR2 SVGAGI. CDR3 nucleotide sequence: TGTGCCAGCAGTTATTATCAGGGGAGAGGCGAGCAGTACTTC. Amino acids: CASSYYQGRGEQYF.

The chain uses TRBV5-1 and TRBJ2-1, with D unclear. CDR3 length: 14 residues. With 3 bases removed from V and 5 bases from J, the gap between germline ends came to 12 bases. Germline CDR1 is SGHRS and CDR2 is YFSETQ. This CDR3 is CASSSNTQNNEQFF. The CDR3 DNA follows: TGCGCCAGCAGCTCGAATACACAGAACAATGAGCAGTTCTTC.

The chain joins TRBV27 to TRBJ1-2; no clear D. The germline CDR1 and CDR2 sequences are MNHEY and SMNVEV (reference sequence). There are 13 residues in the CDR3. With 0 bases removed from V and 8 bases from J, the gap between germline ends came to 10 bases. DNA for the CDR3: TGTGCCAGCAGTTTATCGTTGGCGAGCGGCTACACCTTC. Translating gives CASSLSLASGYTF.

The chain links TRBV9 to TRBJ1-2; TRBD1 agrees at 7 bases. CDR3 length: 16 residues. With V trimmed by 0 bases and J by 8 bases, 13 bases remained unmatched. The germline CDR1 and CDR2 sequences are SGDLS and YYNGEE. The CDR3 loop reads CASSVAIRGRGNGYTF. CDR3 nucleotides: TGTGCCAGCAGCGTAGCTATCCGGGGCAGGGGGAACGGCTACACCTTC.

The CDR3 DNA sequence: TGTGCCTGGTCGAGGGGGATTTCAGGCACTGAAGCTTTCTTT. Its protein is CAWSRGISGTEAFF. The chain employs TRBV30 and TRBJ1-1; D is possibly TRBD1 (6 bases). V was shortened by 5 bases and J by 4 bases, with 17 bases between the two germline ends. Looked up from germline, CDR1 is GTSNPN and CDR2 is SVGIG (reference sequence). CDR3 length: 14 amino acids.

The rearrangement joins TRBV4-1 to TRBJ1-2, with TRBD1 as a possible D gene (5 bases). Per germline, CDR1 MGHRA and CDR2 YSYEKL. Trimming took off 0 bases at V and 3 bases at J, with 11 bases between the two ends. The CDR3 runs 15 residues. This CDR3 reads CASSQDSDTYYGYTF. CDR3 DNA: TGCGCCAGCAGCCAAGATTCGGACACCTACTATGGCTACACCTTC.

The chain joins TRBV13 to TRBJ2-7; no firm D call. The CDR3 length is 13 residues. Trimming removed 1 base from V and 4 bases from J, with 8 bases in between. The V gene's germline CDR1 is PRHDT and CDR2 FYEKMQ (reference sequence). CDR3: CASSLAQQYEQYF. In DNA form, the CDR3 reads TGTGCCAGCAGCTTAGCCCAGCAATACGAGCAGTACTTC. The full variable domain, its missing parts supplied by reference TRBV13 and TRBJ2-7, is AAGVIQSPRHLIKEKRETATLKCYPIPRHDTVYWYQQGPGQDPQFLISFYEKMQSDKGSIPDRFSAQQFSDYHSELNMSSLELGDSALYFCASSLAQQYEQYFGPGTRLTVT.

This clone was counted once. The CDR3 nucleotides read TGTGCCAGCAGTTCGACTAGCGGAGGTGAGCAGTTCTTC. As protein: CASSSTSGGEQFF. J is TRBJ2-1 and V is TRBV7-3; 9 bases are shared with TRBD2. Germline CDR1 and CDR2: SGHTA and FQGTGA. CDR3 size: 13 residues. V lost 6 bases, J lost 9 bases, and 6 bases stayed unmatched.